A selection of T cell receptor beta chains follows, all from one sample in a study of T cell responses to AZD1222 COVID-19 vaccine. TCRdb's copy holds only in-frame clones and misses some; the assay was immunoSEQ multiplex PCR. The table lists around 130,000 clones, about 88% of them singletons. The input for sequencing was peripheral blood, taken on day 0 of AZD1222 vaccination. The receptors were sampled from an adult in good health. The conserved cysteine and the conserved F or W are not part of the CDR3 here.

len	v_gene	j_gene	CDR3aa
11	TRBV6-5	TRBJ1-5	ASSFQSNQPQH
15	TRBV27	TRBJ2-3	ASRRDRASAATDTQY
14	TRBV7-3	TRBJ2-3	ASSKRGDEVTDTQY
11	TRBV30	TRBJ1-2	AWSPFGLPGYT
16	TRBV7-9	TRBJ2-7	ASSKRTGPLDHSYEQY
12	TRBV11-1	TRBJ2-3	ASSLAGSSDTQY
12	TRBV7-2	TRBJ2-3	ASTLPSGTDTQY
13	TRBV11-2	TRBJ1-5	ASSLEGGRMWPQH
8	TRBV7-9	TRBJ2-7	ASTSYEQY
11	TRBV30	TRBJ1-1	AWRMGVLGEAF
12	TRBV15	TRBJ1-2	ATSRDRRQVGYT
13	TRBV19	TRBJ1-4	ASSIQILTNEKLF
13	TRBV5-8	TRBJ2-4	ASSSAGAAKNIQY
12	TRBV15	TRBJ2-5	ATSRGGGVETQY
14	TRBV11-2	TRBJ1-6	ASSSIRTEYNSPLH
14	TRBV2	TRBJ1-5	ASSGTRGRGNQPQH
13	TRBV10-2	TRBJ2-7	ASSEGRAHRGEQY
13	TRBV28	TRBJ1-3	ASTSRGDRVHTIY
9	TRBV30	TRBJ1-1	AWTWDTEAF
11	TRBV30	TRBJ2-7	AWSLGGLNEQY
9	TRBV6-1	TRBJ2-7	ASSEPYEQY
12	TRBV27	TRBJ2-3	ASSFTSGADTQY
17	TRBV27	TRBJ2-5	ASNPRDPGTSTNQETQY
15	TRBV5-1	TRBJ2-2	ASSFSGGAVDTGELF
13	TRBV3-1/TRBV3-2	TRBJ1-5	ASRATGNSNQPQH
15	TRBV28	TRBJ1-1	ASSLFSVQGEGTEAF
12	TRBV5-4	TRBJ1-1	ASSILDRNTEAF
13	TRBV6-5	TRBJ1-3	ASSTGLSSGNTIY
17	TRBV4-1	TRBJ2-2	ASSQLHLRLAGNTGELF
17	TRBV5-4	TRBJ2-7	ASSLGGLGSRRGVYEQY
15	TRBV5-1	TRBJ2-1	ASSPRVRTPMGNEQF
12	TRBV6-5	TRBJ1-2	ASSYPPPAGGYT
10	TRBV19	TRBJ1-2	ATGGYNYGYT
12	TRBV7-7	TRBJ2-3	ASSLGRGADTQY
13	TRBV19	TRBJ1-5	ASSMGGRRGRPQH
13	TRBV27	TRBJ1-1	ASSLRIALNTEAF
13	TRBV24-1	TRBJ2-2	ATSETRGGTGELF
16	TRBV5-1	TRBJ2-3	ASTPGLAGVMGTDTQY
12	TRBV5-1	TRBJ2-7	ASSPRDGDYEQY
12	TRBV5-6	TRBJ2-2	ASSRDWGTGELF
13	TRBV18	TRBJ1-3	ASSPTQSTGNTIY
13	TRBV10-3	TRBJ1-1	AISESRSLNTEAF
14	TRBV18	TRBJ2-7	ASSAPGSQGGGEQY
13	TRBV5-5	TRBJ2-7	ASSTAGTDTYEQY
12	TRBV30	TRBJ1-1	AWSVGTRGNEAF
15	TRBV7-8	TRBJ1-6	ASSLSGRSSYNSPLH
13	TRBV19	TRBJ1-1	ASSIAGGMNTEAF
10	TRBV30	TRBJ2-3	ASQQGTDTQY
12	TRBV6-2/TRBV6-3	TRBJ2-5	ASSPSSRAGTQY
12	TRBV7-8	TRBJ1-4	ASSLGGGNEKLF
12	TRBV3-1/TRBV3-2	TRBJ2-5	ASSLVDLMETQY
11	TRBV11-2	TRBJ1-1	ASSFQLNTEAF
12	TRBV28	TRBJ1-1	ASSPPVGATEAF
13	TRBV6-1	TRBJ1-5	ASSEAWGAAQPQH
12	TRBV19	TRBJ2-3	ASSPTGSPDTQY
12	TRBV27	TRBJ1-1	ASRIAGGNTEAF
14	TRBV5-4	TRBJ2-1	ASSSLGASVYNEQF